The 12 T cell receptor beta chains below all came from one sample that was sequenced in a study of shared clonotypes between healthy human individuals. Clones were sequenced by immunoSEQ multiplex PCR, and TCRdb holds only the in-frame ones, with some missing. Of around 1.1 million clones in the sample, around 78% were seen once. Source material: memory CD4+ T cells from PBMCs. Subset of the sample: CD45RA-negative fraction. Every receptor here comes from a man aged 18 to 30 in good health. Some clones in this sample may be carry-over from other donors' samples.

The chain uses TRBV5-1 and TRBJ2-7; the match to TRBD1 covers 7 bases. J lost 3 bases, V lost 9 bases, and 6 bases had no gene match. CDR1 is SGHRS and CDR2 is YFSETQ in the germline V gene. This CDR3 has 12 residues. The CDR3 sequence is CATPGQIYEQYF. Here the CDR3 DNA reads TGCGCCACCCCGGGACAGATCTACGAGCAGTACTTC. Filled out from reference TRBV5-1 and TRBJ2-7, the complete variable domain reads KAGVTQTPRYLIKTRGQQVTLSCSPISGHRSVSWYQQTPGQGLQFLFEYFSETQRNKGNFPGRFSGRQFSNSRSEMNVSTLELGDSALYLCATPGQIYEQYFGPGTRLTVT.

This chain uses TRBV18 with TRBJ1-4; no firm D call. CDR1 and CDR2 from the germline V gene are KGHSH and LQKENI. The V gene lost 2 bases and the J gene lost 7 bases, with 17 bases spanning the gap. There are 16 residues in the CDR3. CDR3 protein: CASSPGKVGLGEKLFF. The CDR3 bases are TGTGCCAGCTCACCAGGGAAGGTGGGGTTGGGTGAAAAACTGTTTTTT.

The V gene is TRBV9, the J gene TRBJ2-5, with TRBD1 matching 7 bases. The J segment lost 5 bases and the V segment lost 0 bases, leaving 7 bases of the junction unmatched. The CDR3 consists of 15 residues. Germline assignment: CDR1 SGDLS and CDR2 YYNGEE. The CDR3 reads CASSVDRGYGETQYF. The CDR3 region has the DNA TGTGCCAGCAGCGTAGACAGGGGTTATGGGGAGACCCAGTACTTC.

This clone was counted a single time. The V gene is TRBV14, the J gene TRBJ2-5; 9 bases fit TRBD1. The germline V gene encodes CDR1 SGHDN and CDR2 FVKESK. Trimming at V came to 8 bases and at J to 5 bases, leaving 9 bases not matched to a gene. The CDR3 loop spans 14 amino acids. The CDR3 DNA reads as TGTGCCAGCGGAACAGGGGGCTTTTCGGAGACCCAGTACTTC. It codes for CASGTGGFSETQYF. The variable domain in full, completed from reference TRBV14 and TRBJ2-5, reads EAGVTQFPSHSVIEKGQTVTLRCDPISGHDNLYWYRRVMGKEIKFLLHFVKESKQDESGMPNNRFLAERTGGTYSTLKVQPAELEDSGVYFCASGTGGFSETQYFGPGTRLLVL.

The chain joins TRBV11-3 to TRBJ2-1; 8 nucleotides align to TRBD1. This CDR3 region has 16 residues. Per germline, CDR1 SGHNT and CDR2 YENEEA. V lost 4 bases to trimming and J lost 5 bases; unmatched junction nucleotides: 10. The CDR3, as DNA: TGTGCCAGCAGCTCCCGTCTCGGACAGGGAGACAATGAGCAGTTCTTC. Translating it yields CASSSRLGQGDNEQFF. The full variable domain, rest sourced from reference TRBV11-3 and TRBJ2-1, is EAGVVQSPRYKIIEKKQPVAFWCNPISGHNTLYWYLQNLGQGPELLIRYENEEAVDDSQLPKDRFSAERLKGVDSTLKIQPAELGDSAVYLCASSSRLGQGDNEQFFGPGTRLTVL.

This chain uses TRBV7-2 with TRBJ1-2, with 7 bases identical to TRBD1. V was clipped by 3 bases and J by 8 bases; unmatched bases: 6. The CDR3 is 13 residues long. Germline assignment: CDR1 SGHTA and CDR2 FQGNSA. CDR3 in amino acids: CASSFQGGQGYTF. The CDR3 nucleotides read TGTGCCAGCAGCTTTCAGGGGGGGCAAGGCTACACCTTC.

The chain carries TRBV5-8 and TRBJ2-7; 7 bases fit TRBD2. Germline-derived CDR1 and CDR2 are SGHTS and YDEGEE. Trimming at V came to 5 bases and at J to 4 bases, leaving 12 bases not matched to a gene. The CDR3 has 15 amino acids. The CDR3 bases are TGTGCCAGCAGGAACCCAGGGAGCGGGACTTACGAGCAGTACTTC. Amino acid sequence: CASRNPGSGTYEQYF.

A few counts support this clone. One base away lies a much larger clone, so this may be a sequencing read error. Other DNA sequences in the sample encode the same CDR3. The V and J genes are TRBV5-4 and TRBJ2-5; D is unresolved. The germline V gene has CDR1 SGHNT and CDR2 YYREEE (reference sequence). The V and J ends lost 2 bases and 5 bases respectively, with 4 bases between them. The CDR3 is 11 residues long. The CDR3 loop is CASSLRETQYF. CDR3 nucleotide sequence: TGTGCCAGCAGCTTAAGGGAGACCCAGTACTTC. Full variable domain (outside the CDR3, taken from reference TRBV5-4 and TRBJ2-5): ETGVTQSPTHLIKTRGQQVTLRCSSQSGHNTVSWYQQALGQGPQFIFQYYREEENGRGNFPPRFSGLQFPNYSSELNVNALELDDSALYLCASSLRETQYFGPGTRLLVL.

The chain is built from TRBV5-4 and TRBJ2-7; 7 bases match TRBD1. The J segment lost 5 bases and the V segment lost 4 bases, leaving 9 bases of the junction unmatched. The CDR3 covers 14 residues. Germline-derived CDR1 and CDR2 are SGHNT and YYREEE (reference sequence). CDR3 residues: CASSHRGFTDEQYF. The CDR3 nucleotides are TGTGCCAGCAGCCACAGGGGTTTTACGGACGAGCAGTACTTC.

This clone was counted between two and nine times. This chain links TRBV5-6 with TRBJ1-2, with a tentative D call TRBD1 (5 bases). Germline CDR1 reads SGHDT; CDR2 reads YYEEEE. The CDR3 consists of 14 residues. Trimming took 4 bases from V and 2 from J, leaving 12 bases between them. CDR3 sequence (DNA): TGTGCCAGCAGCCCCGGTCGGGGGAACTATGGCTACACCTTC. Its translation is CASSPGRGNYGYTF.

Concerning this clone itself: This likely reflects a read error, since a far larger clone is one base away. Within the sample, other DNA sequences also encode this same CDR3. The rearrangement joins TRBV30 to TRBJ1-1, with D hard to call. This CDR3 comprises 12 residues. The germline V gene encodes CDR1 GTSNPN and CDR2 SVGIG (reference sequence). Trimming shortened V by 5 bases and J by 1 base, and 8 bases separated the two germline ends. As DNA, the CDR3 is TGTGCCTGGGCCCGGGGGAACACTGAAGCTTTCTTT. This gives the protein CAWARGNTEAFF.

The genes are TRBV11-1 and TRBJ1-1; 7 positions agree with TRBD1. The V segment lost 5 bases and the J segment 5 bases; nucleotides outside the gene matches: 5. The germline gives CDR1 SGHAT, CDR2 FQDESV (reference sequence). The CDR3 runs 13 residues. CDR3 loop: CASSRQGNTEAFF. The CDR3 DNA reads TGTGCCAGCAGCCGACAGGGAAATACTGAAGCTTTCTTT.